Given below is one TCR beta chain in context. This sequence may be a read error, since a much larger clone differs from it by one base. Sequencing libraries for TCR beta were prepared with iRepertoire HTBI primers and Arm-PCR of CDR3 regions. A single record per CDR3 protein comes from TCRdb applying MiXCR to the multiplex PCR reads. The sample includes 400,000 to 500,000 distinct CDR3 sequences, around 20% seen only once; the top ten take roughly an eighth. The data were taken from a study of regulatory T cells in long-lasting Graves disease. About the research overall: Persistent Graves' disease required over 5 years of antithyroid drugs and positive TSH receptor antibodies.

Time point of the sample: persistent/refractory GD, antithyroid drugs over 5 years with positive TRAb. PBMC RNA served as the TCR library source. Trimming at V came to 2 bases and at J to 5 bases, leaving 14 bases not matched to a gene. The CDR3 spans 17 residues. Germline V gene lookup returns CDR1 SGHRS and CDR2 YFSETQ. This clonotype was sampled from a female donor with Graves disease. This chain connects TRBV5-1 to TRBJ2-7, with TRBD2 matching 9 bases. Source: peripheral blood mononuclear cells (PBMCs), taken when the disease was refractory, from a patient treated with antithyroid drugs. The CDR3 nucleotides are TGCGCCAGCAGCTTAGCCGGACTAGCGCCAAAGCAGCACGAGCAGTACTTC. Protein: CASSLAGLAPKQHEQYF.